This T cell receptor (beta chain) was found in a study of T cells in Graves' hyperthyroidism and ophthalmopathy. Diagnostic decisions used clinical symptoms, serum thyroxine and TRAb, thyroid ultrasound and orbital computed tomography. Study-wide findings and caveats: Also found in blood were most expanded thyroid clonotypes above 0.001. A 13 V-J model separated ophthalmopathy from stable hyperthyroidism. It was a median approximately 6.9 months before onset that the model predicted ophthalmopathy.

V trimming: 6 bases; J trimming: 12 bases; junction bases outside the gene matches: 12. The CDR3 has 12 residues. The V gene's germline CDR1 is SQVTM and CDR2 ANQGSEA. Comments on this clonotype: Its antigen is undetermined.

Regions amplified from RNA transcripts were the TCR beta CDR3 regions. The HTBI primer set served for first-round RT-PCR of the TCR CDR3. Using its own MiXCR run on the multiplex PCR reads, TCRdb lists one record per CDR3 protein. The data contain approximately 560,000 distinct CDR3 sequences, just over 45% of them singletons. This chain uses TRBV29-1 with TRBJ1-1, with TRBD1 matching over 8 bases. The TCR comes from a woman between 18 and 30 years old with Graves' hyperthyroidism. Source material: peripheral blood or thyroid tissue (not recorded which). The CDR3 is CSVGAGGRLTFF. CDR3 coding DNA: TGCAGCGTGGGGGCAGGGGGCAGGTTAACTTTCTTT.